This T cell receptor (beta chain) originates from a study of blood T cell repertoires in COVID-19. This clone was detected once. Measured with immunoSEQ multiplex PCR; TCRdb has only the in-frame clones, and not every one. The sample shows about 220,000 clones, under 90% of them seen only once. The TCR sequence derives from a woman between 50 and 59 years old who had been exposed to COVID-19. The sample consisted of PBMCs or T cells enriched from blood (not recorded which).

The CDR3 loop is CASSSRGSAPDTIYF. CDR3 nucleotide sequence: TGTGCCAGCAGTTCTAGGGGTTCGGCCCCTGACACCATATATTTT. This sequence joins TRBV9 and TRBJ1-3; weak D call: TRBD1 (5 bases). The CDR3 runs to 15 residues. Germline CDR1 is SGDLS and CDR2 is YYNGEE. Trimming pared 5 bases from V and 8 bases from J, leaving 20 bases between.